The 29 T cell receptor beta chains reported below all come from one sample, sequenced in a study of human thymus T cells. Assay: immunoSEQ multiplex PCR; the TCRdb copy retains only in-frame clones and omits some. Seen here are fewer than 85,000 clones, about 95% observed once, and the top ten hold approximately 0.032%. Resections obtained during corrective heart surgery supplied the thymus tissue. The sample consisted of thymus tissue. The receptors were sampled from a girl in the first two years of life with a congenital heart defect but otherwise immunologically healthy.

The CDR3 DNA is TGTGCCAGCAGCCCTCGGGACACTCAACCCAACTATGGCTACACCTTC. Amino acids: CASSPRDTQPNYGYTF. The V gene is TRBV7-9, the J gene TRBJ1-2, with D perhaps TRBD1 (6 bases). V was clipped by 5 bases and J by 2 bases, with 18 bases between them. Germline assignment: CDR1 SEHNR and CDR2 FQNEAQ (reference sequence). The CDR3 consists of 16 residues.

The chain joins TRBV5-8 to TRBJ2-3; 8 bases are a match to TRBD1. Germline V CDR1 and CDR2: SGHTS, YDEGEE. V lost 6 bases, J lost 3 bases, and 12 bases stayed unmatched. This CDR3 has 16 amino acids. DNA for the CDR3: TGTGCCAGCATCCCGTATGGACAGGGTTGTACAGATACGCAGTATTTT. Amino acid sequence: CASIPYGQGCTDTQYF.

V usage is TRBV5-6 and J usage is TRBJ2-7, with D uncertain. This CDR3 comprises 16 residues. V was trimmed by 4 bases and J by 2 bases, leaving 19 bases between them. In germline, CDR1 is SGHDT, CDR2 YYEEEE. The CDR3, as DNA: TGTGCCAGCAGCCCGAAGGCTGCAGGAACAACCTACGAGCAGTACTTC. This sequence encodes CASSPKAAGTTYEQYF. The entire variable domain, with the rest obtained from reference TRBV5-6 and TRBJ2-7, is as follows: DAGVTQSPTHLIKTRGQQVTLRCSPKSGHDTVSWYQQALGQGPQFIFQYYEEEERQRGNFPDRFSGHQFPNYSSELNVNALLLGDSALYLCASSPKAAGTTYEQYFGPGTRLTVT.

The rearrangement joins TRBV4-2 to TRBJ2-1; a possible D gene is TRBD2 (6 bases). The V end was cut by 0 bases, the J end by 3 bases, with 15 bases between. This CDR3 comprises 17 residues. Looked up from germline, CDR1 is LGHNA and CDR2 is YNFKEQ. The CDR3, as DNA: TGTGCCAGCAGCCAAGAAGGGGCGGGACTCGACTACAATGAGCAGTTCTTC. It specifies CASSQEGAGLDYNEQFF.

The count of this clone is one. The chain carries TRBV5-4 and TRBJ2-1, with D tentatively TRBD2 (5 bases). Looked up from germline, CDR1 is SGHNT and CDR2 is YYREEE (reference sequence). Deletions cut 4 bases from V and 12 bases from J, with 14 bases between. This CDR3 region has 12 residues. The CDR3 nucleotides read TGTGCCAGCAGCCAGACTAAAGACCGGCAGTTCTTC. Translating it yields CASSQTKDRQFF.

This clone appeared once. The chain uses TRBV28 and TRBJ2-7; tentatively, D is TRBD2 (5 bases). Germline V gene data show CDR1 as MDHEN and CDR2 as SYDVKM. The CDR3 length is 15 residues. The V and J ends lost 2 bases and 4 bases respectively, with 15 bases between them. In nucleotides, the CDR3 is TGTGCCAGCAGTTTACACCCAAGACGGGAATACGAGCAGTACTTC. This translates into CASSLHPRREYEQYF.

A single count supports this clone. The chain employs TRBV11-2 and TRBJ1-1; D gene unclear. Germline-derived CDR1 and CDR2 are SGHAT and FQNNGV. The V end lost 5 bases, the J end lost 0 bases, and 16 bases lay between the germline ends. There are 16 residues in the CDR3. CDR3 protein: CASSHPPVALNTEAFF. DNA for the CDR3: TGTGCCAGCAGCCACCCCCCGGTGGCACTGAACACTGAAGCTTTCTTT.

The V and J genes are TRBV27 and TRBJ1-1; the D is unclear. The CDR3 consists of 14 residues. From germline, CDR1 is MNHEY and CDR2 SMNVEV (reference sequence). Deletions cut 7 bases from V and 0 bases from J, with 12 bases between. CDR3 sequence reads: CASTGGFMNTEAFF. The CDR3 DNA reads TGTGCCAGCACTGGAGGCTTCATGAACACTGAAGCTTTCTTT.

The chain's CDR3 is CASSSLRGLAGLEQFF. The CDR3 nucleotides are TGTGCCAGCAGCTCTCTTCGGGGACTAGCGGGATTGGAGCAGTTCTTC. This chain uses TRBV7-9 with TRBJ2-1; 13 bases are shared with TRBD2. Germline loops: CDR1 SEHNR, CDR2 FQNEAQ (reference sequence). The J segment lost 10 bases and the V segment lost 4 bases, leaving 10 bases of the junction unmatched. The CDR3 is made up of 16 amino acids.

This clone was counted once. The CDR3 sequence is CASSVGRKGGHTEAFF. The CDR3 DNA sequence: TGTGCCAGCAGCGTGGGACGGAAGGGCGGTCACACTGAAGCTTTCTTT. This rearrangement joins TRBV9 to TRBJ1-1; tentative D call: TRBD1 (5 bases). Germline V gene lookup returns CDR1 SGDLS and CDR2 YYNGEE. The length of the CDR3 is 16 residues. Trimming took off 2 bases at V and 3 bases at J, with 17 bases between the two ends.

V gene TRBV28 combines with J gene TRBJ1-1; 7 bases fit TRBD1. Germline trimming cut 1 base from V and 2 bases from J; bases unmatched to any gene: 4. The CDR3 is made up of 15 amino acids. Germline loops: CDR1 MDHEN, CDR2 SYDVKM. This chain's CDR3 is CASSLSRGDNTEAFF. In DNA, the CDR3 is TGTGCCAGCAGTTTATCCAGGGGGGATAACACTGAAGCTTTCTTT.

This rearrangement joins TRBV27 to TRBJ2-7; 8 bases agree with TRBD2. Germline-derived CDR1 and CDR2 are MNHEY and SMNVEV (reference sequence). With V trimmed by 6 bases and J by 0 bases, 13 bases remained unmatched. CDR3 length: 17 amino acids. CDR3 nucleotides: TGTGCCAGCAGGGGTGACCCGGGACTAGTTCCCTCCTACGAGCAGTACTTC. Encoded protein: CASRGDPGLVPSYEQYF.

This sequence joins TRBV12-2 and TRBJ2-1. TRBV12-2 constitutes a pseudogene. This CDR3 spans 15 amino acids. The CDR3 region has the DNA TGTGCAAGTCGCTTAACCCGGCTGCTTACAACCGATCAGTTCTTC. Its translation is CASRLTRLLTTDQFF.

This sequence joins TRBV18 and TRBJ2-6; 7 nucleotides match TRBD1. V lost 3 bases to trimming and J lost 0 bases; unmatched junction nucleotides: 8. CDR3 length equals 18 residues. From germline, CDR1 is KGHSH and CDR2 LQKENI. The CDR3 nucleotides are TGTGCCAGCTCACCCCTTAACAGGGGAAACTCTGGGGCCAACGTCCTGACTTTC. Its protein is CASSPLNRGNSGANVLTF. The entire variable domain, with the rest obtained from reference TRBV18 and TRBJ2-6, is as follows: NAGVMQNPRHLVRRRGQEARLRCSPMKGHSHVYWYRQLPEEGLKFMVYLQKENIIDESGMPKERFSAEFPKEGPSILRIQQVVRGDSAAYFCASSPLNRGNSGANVLTFGAGSRLTVL.

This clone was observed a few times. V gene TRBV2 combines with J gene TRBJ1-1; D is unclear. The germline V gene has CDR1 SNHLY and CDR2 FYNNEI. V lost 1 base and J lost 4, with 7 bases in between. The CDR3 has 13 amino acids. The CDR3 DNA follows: TGTGCCAGCAGTGAAGGGGAAGTCACTGAAGCTTTCTTT. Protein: CASSEGEVTEAFF.

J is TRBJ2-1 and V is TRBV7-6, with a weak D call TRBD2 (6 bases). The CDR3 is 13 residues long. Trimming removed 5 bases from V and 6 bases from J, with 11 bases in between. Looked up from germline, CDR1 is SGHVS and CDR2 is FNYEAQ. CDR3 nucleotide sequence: TGTGCCAGCAGCCGACGGGGGACCAATGAGCAGTTCTTC. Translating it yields CASSRRGTNEQFF.

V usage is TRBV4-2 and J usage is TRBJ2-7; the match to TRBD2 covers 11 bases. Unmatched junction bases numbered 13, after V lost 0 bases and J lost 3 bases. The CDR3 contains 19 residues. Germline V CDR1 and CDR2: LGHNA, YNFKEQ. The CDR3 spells CASSQDDGNVGLAVYEQYF. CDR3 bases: TGTGCCAGCAGCCAAGATGATGGAAACGTGGGACTAGCGGTCTACGAGCAGTACTTC.

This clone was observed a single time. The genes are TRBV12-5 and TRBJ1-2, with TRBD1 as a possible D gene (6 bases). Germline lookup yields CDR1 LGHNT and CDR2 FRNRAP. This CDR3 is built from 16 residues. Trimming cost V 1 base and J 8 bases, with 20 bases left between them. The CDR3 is CASGLANSIQGRGYTF. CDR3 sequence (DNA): TGTGCTAGTGGTTTGGCAAACTCAATACAGGGCCGCGGCTACACCTTC.

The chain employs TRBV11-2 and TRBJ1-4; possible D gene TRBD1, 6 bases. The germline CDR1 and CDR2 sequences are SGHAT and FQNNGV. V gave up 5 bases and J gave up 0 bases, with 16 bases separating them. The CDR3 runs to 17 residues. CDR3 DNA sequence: TGTGCCAGCAGCCTAGGACAGCTCAAGGCAACTAATGAAAAACTGTTTTTT. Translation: CASSLGQLKATNEKLFF.

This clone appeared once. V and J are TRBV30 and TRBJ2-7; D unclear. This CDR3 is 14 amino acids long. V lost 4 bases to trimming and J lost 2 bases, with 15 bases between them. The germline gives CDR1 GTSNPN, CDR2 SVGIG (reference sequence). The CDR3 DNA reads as TGTGCCTGGACTCCGAACCAGATACCCTACGAGCAGTACTTC. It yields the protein CAWTPNQIPYEQYF. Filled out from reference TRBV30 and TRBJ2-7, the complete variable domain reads SQTIHQWPATLVQPVGSPLSLECTVEGTSNPNLYWYRQAAGRGLQLLFYSVGIGQISSEVPQNLSASRPQDRQFILSSKKLLLSDSGFYLCAWTPNQIPYEQYFGPGTRLTVT.

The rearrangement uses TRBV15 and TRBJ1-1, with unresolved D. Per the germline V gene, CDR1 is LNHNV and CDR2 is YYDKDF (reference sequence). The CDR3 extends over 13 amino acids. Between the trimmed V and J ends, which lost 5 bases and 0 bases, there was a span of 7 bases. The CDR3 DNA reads TGTGCCACCAGCGCCCGGATGAACACTGAAGCTTTCTTT. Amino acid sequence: CATSARMNTEAFF.

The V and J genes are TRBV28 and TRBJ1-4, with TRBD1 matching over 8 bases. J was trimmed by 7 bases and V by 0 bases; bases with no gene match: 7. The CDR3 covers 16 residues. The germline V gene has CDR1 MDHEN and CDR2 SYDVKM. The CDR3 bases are TGTGCCAGCAGTTTATGGGACAGGGCAGAGGGTGAAAAACTGTTTTTT. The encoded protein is CASSLWDRAEGEKLFF. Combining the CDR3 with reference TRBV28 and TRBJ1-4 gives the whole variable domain DVKVTQSSRYLVKRTGEKVFLECVQDMDHENMFWYRQDPGLGLRLIYFSYDVKMKEKGDIPEGYSVSREKKERFSLILESASTNQTSMYLCASSLWDRAEGEKLFFGSGTQLSVL.

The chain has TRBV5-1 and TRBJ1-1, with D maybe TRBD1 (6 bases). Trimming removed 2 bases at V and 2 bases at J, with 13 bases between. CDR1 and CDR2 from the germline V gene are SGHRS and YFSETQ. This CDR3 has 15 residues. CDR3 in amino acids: CASSFGPGHNTEAFF. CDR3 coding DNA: TGCGCCAGCAGCTTTGGGCCGGGACACAACACTGAAGCTTTCTTT. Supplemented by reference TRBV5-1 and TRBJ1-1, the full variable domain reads KAGVTQTPRYLIKTRGQQVTLSCSPISGHRSVSWYQQTPGQGLQFLFEYFSETQRNKGNFPGRFSGRQFSNSRSEMNVSTLELGDSALYLCASSFGPGHNTEAFFGQGTRLTVV.

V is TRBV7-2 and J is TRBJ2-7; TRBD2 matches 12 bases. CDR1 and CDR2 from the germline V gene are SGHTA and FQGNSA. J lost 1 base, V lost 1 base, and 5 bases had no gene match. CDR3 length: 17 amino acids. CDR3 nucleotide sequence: TGTGCCAGCAGCTTAGGGGGAGGGACTAGCGGGTCCTACGAGCAGTACTTC. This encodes CASSLGGGTSGSYEQYF.

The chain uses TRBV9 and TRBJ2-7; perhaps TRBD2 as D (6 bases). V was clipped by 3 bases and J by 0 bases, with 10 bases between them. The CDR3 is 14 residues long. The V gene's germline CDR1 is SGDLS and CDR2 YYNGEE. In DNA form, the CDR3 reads TGTGCCAGCAGCGCCGGGACTCGCTCCTACGAGCAGTACTTC. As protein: CASSAGTRSYEQYF.

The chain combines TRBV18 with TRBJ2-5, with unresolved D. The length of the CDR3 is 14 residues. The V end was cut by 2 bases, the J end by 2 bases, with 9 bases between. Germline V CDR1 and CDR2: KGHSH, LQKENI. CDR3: CASSPSILQETQYF. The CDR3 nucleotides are TGTGCCAGCTCACCATCAATACTACAAGAGACCCAGTACTTC.

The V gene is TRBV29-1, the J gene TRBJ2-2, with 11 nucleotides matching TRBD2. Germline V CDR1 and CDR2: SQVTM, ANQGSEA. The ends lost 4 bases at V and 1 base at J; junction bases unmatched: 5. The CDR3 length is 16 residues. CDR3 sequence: CSVAGTSGRNTGELFF. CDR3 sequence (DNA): TGCAGCGTTGCGGGTACTAGCGGGAGGAACACCGGGGAGCTGTTTTTT.

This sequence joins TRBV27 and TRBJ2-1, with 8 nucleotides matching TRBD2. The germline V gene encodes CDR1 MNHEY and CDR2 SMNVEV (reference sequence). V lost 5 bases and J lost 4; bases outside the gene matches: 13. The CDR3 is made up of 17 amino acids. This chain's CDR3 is CASSADRGGTYYNEQFF. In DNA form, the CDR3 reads TGTGCCAGCAGTGCGGACCGCGGGGGGACCTATTACAATGAGCAGTTCTTC.

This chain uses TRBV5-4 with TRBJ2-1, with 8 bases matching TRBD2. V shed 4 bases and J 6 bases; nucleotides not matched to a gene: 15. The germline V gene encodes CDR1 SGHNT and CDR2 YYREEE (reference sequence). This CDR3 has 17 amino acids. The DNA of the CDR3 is TGTGCCAGCAGCGGTTCAGGCCTAGCGGGTAAATCCAATGAGCAGTTCTTC. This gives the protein CASSGSGLAGKSNEQFF.